Listed below are T cell receptor beta chains from one sample, sequenced in a study of blood T cells in healthy people across ages. TCRdb independently ran MiXCR on the 5' RACE reads; one entry per CDR3 protein. The table includes about 1,600,000 distinct CDR3 sequences, around 42% detected once. The sample taken for sequencing was blood. These receptor sequences come from a woman younger than 35 in good health. Both conserved end residues are part of each CDR3. Fields, in order: D gene, J gene, V gene, clone size, CDR3 protein, CDR3 DNA. A D gene is named only where the DNA matches it firmly. Where a row states a size, it is once, few, many or the class of an expanded clone; other rows omit it.

>NA|TRBJ1-4|TRBV25-1|NA
CASSPPWGAGKNEKLFF
TGTGCCAGCAGTCCACCATGGGGGGCGGGGAAAAATGAAAAACTGTTTTTT
>NA|TRBJ1-4|TRBV20-1|few
CSASRAATNEKLFF
TGCAGTGCTAGTCGGGCAGCAACTAATGAAAAACTGTTTTTT
>TRBD1|TRBJ2-5|TRBV7-2|NA
CASIGQGSVVEQYF
TGTGCCAGCATCGGACAGGGATCCGTAGTGGAGCAGTACTTC
>NA|TRBJ1-1|TRBV12-3/TRBV12-4|NA
CASSSGTGNTKAFF
TGTGCCAGCAGTTCGGGGACGGGAAACACTAAAGCTTTCTTT
>TRBD2|TRBJ2-5|TRBV6-5|few
CASSYSLAGGETQYF
TGTGCCAGCAGTTACTCACTAGCGGGAGGAGAGACCCAGTACTTC
>TRBD2|TRBJ2-3|TRBV20-1|few
CSAGPTSGGDTQYF
TGCAGTGCTGGCCCTACTAGCGGGGGTGATACGCAGTATTTT
>NA|TRBJ2-5|TRBV5-1|NA
CASSSGQPQETQYF
TGCGCCAGCAGCTCAGGACAGCCCCAAGAGACCCAGTACTTC
>NA|TRBJ2-7|TRBV7-2|few
CASSLIGVVAYNEQYF
TGTGCCAGCAGCCTGATAGGGGTAGTAGCCTACAATGAGCAGTACTTC
>TRBD1|TRBJ2-1|TRBV5-1|few
CASSLGDRGINEQFF
TGCGCCAGCAGCTTGGGGGACAGGGGGATCAATGAGCAGTTCTTC
>TRBD2|TRBJ2-7|TRBV7-9|few
CASSSRGLAGSYEQYF
TGTGCCAGCAGCTCGAGGGGACTAGCGGGGTCCTACGAGCAGTACTTC
>NA|TRBJ2-1|TRBV3-1|NA
CASSRLAEGASYNEQFF
TGTGCCAGCAGCCGCCTAGCGGAGGGGGCCTCCTACAATGAGCAGTTCTTC
>NA|TRBJ1-4|TRBV9|once
CASSVEIGTQNEKLFF
TGTGCCAGCAGCGTAGAGATCGGGACACAGAATGAAAAACTGTTTTTT
>TRBD1|TRBJ1-1|TRBV29-1|NA
CSVAPDRGGTEAFF
TGCAGCGTAGCACCCGACAGGGGGGGCACTGAAGCTTTCTTT
>NA|TRBJ2-5|TRBV14|NA
CASSLGEYF
TGTGCCAGCAGCCTAGGGGAGTACTTC
>NA|TRBJ1-4|TRBV6-1|NA
CASILDGYEKLFF
TGTGCCAGCATCCTGGACGGATATGAAAAACTGTTTTTT
>NA|TRBJ2-7|TRBV9|NA
CAGGGQGHEQYF
TGTGCCGGGGGGGGGCAGGGGCACGAGCAGTACTTC
>NA|TRBJ2-5|TRBV20-1|few
CSARDVAASWETQYF
TGCAGTGCTAGAGATGTTGCGGCTAGTTGGGAGACCCAGTACTTC
>NA|TRBJ2-2|TRBV6-2/TRBV6-3|few
CASSNVRELFF
TGTGCCAGCAGTAACGTACGGGAGCTGTTTTTT
>NA|TRBJ2-2|TRBV6-1|NA
CASTVAVAHTGELFF
TGTGCCAGCACAGTAGCGGTGGCCCACACCGGGGAGCTGTTTTTT
>TRBD2|TRBJ2-7|TRBV6-5|NA
CASSSEAGFSYEQYF
TGTGCCAGCAGTTCCGAAGCGGGATTTAGCTACGAGCAGTACTTC
>NA|TRBJ2-3|TRBV12-3/TRBV12-4|few
CASSQPEYTQYF
TGTGCCAGCAGTCAACCGGAGTATACGCAGTATTTT
>TRBD2|TRBJ2-1|TRBV2|few
CASSVIAGGYEQFF
TGTGCCAGCAGTGTGATAGCGGGAGGGTATGAGCAGTTCTTC
>NA|TRBJ2-7|TRBV29-1|few
CSVEALGRTGLYEQYF
TGCAGCGTTGAAGCTCTGGGACGGACGGGACTCTACGAGCAGTACTTC
>TRBD1|TRBJ1-1|TRBV6-1|NA
CASGQQGARTEAFF
TGTGCCAGCGGCCAACAGGGGGCCCGCACTGAAGCTTTCTTT
>NA|TRBJ1-2|TRBV15|few
CATSRVYVTVSGYTF
TGTGCCACCAGCAGAGTGTACGTCACAGTCTCTGGCTACACCTTC
>NA|TRBJ1-1|TRBV5-1|NA
CASSKDSPGTEAFF
TGCGCCAGCAGCAAGGACTCTCCGGGCACTGAAGCTTTCTTT
>TRBD1|TRBJ2-7|TRBV29-1|few
CSASGQGDEQYF
TGCAGCGCCTCGGGACAGGGGGACGAGCAGTACTTC
>NA|TRBJ2-2|TRBV10-3|NA
CAISDTGNTGELFF
TGTGCCATCAGTGACACGGGAAACACCGGGGAGCTGTTTTTT
>NA|TRBJ2-5|TRBV6-6|many
CASSYAQETQYF
TGTGCCAGCAGTTATGCCCAAGAGACCCAGTACTTC
>NA|TRBJ1-2|TRBV6-5|NA
CASSYPDPGRVNYGYTF
TGTGCCAGCAGTTACCCAGACCCCGGCAGGGTTAACTATGGCTACACCTTC
>NA|TRBJ2-4|TRBV5-1|NA
CASSGKTSAVAKNIQYF
TGCGCCAGCAGCGGGAAAACTAGTGCGGTAGCCAAAAACATTCAGTACTTC
>TRBD2|TRBJ2-1|TRBV12-3/TRBV12-4|few
CASSLSGESYGEQFF
TGTGCCAGCAGTTTAAGCGGGGAGTCCTACGGAGAGCAGTTCTTC
>TRBD1|TRBJ1-1|TRBV7-2|few
CASYPGQGYTEAFF
TGTGCCAGCTATCCGGGACAGGGATATACTGAAGCTTTCTTT
>NA|TRBJ1-1|TRBV16|few
CASSQSTALGGTEAFF
TGTGCCAGCAGCCAATCCACAGCGCTAGGTGGCACTGAAGCTTTCTTT
>NA|TRBJ2-5|TRBV21-1|NA
CASSKNKRIEETQYF
TGTGCCAGCAGCAAAAATAAGCGGATTGAAGAGACCCAGTACTTC
>TRBD1|TRBJ2-7|TRBV18|NA
CASSPPDRGRSDEQYF
TGTGCCAGCTCACCGCCAGACAGGGGGCGGTCCGACGAGCAGTACTTC
>NA|TRBJ1-6|TRBV6-1|once
CASRSTGGVNSPLHF
TGTGCCAGCAGGTCCACCGGCGGGGTTAATTCACCCCTCCACTTT
>NA|TRBJ1-2|TRBV5-6|NA
CASILAWRGGYGYTF
TGTGCCAGCATCCTGGCATGGAGGGGAGGCTATGGCTACACCTTC
>TRBD2|TRBJ2-7|TRBV20-1|many
CSADSGGPGYEQYF
TGCAGTGCAGACTCGGGGGGTCCGGGGTACGAGCAGTACTTC
>TRBD1|TRBJ1-4|TRBV5-1|NA
CASSVGTGQEKLFF
TGCGCCAGCAGCGTCGGGACAGGTCAAGAAAAACTGTTTTTT
>NA|TRBJ2-5|TRBV20-1|NA
CSARSGREETQYF
TGCAGTGCTAGAAGTGGCAGGGAAGAGACCCAGTACTTC